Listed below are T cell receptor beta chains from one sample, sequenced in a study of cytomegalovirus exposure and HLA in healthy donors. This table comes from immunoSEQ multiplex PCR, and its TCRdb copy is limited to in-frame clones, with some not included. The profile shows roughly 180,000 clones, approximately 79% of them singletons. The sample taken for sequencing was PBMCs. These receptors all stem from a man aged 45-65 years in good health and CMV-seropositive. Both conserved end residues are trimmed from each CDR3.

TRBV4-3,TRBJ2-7,ASSPGRAYEQY
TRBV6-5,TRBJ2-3,ASRPAGGRPDTQY
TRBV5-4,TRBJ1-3,ASSLGHPGNTIY
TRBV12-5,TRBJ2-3,ASGLGTGGTDTQY
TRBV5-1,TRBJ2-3,ASSLPTGRDTQY
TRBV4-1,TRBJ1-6,ASSQQGLSPLH
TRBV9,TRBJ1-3,VSSSSPDLEGTIY
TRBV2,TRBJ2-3,ASSLANTDTQY
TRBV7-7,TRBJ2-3,ASSSGTSTDTQY
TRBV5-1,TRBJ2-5,ASSLSAGQETQY
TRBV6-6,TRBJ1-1,AALGIMNTEAF
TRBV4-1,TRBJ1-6,ASSQESEVFSSPLH
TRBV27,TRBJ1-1,ASSPFRQGLGAF
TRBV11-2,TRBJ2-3,ASSPWTSATDTQY
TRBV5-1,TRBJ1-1,ASSLGWEGGTEAF
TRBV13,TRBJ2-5,ASSQSLTGPQETQY
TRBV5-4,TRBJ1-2,ASSLEGALPRFGYT
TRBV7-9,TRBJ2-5,ASSARLAGAGETQY
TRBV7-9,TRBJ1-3,ASSLAGGVGNTIY
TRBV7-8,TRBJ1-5,ASSHTDNQPQH
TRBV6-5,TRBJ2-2,ASSKPGPGELF
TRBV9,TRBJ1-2,ASSVFDSPNYGYT
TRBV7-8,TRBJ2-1,ASSLGLAMEQF
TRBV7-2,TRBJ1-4,ASSPSGQPNEKLF
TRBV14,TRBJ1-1,ASSQEGGGVEAF
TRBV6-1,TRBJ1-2,ASSAQGDYGYT
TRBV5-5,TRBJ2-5,ATQLAPTSQETQY
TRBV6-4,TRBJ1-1,ASSSEGTEAF
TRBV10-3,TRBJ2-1,AISGGTSVYNEQF
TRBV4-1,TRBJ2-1,ASSQARIGGYLNSYNEQF
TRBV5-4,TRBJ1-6,ASSSGRADSSYNSPLH
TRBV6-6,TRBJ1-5,ASSSSGGGNQPQH
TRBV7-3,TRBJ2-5,ASSSGLAETQY
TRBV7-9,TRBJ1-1,ASSDGQPNTEAF
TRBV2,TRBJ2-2,ASRGQGANTGELF
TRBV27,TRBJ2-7,ASSLAPGQGRYEQY
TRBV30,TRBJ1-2,ALRTGGFYGYT
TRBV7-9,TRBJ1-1,ASSILGTGGTEAF
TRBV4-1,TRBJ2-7,ASSQGFARGSFEQY